This T cell receptor (beta chain) originates from a study of blood T cell repertoires in COVID-19. Whole-study context: Nucleic acid was either cDNA or gDNA, and it came from T cells, B-cell-depleted T cells, or PBMCs.

Trimming at V came to 5 bases and at J to 3 bases, leaving 6 bases not matched to a gene. The CDR3 sequence is 14 residues long. Germline loops: CDR1 MNHEY, CDR2 SVGAGI. Sequenced by immunoSEQ multiplex PCR; TCRdb stores in-frame clones only, minus some. This sample has around 200,000 clones; roughly 84% occur once, and the top ten carry approximately 2.5%. The chain couples TRBV6-5 to TRBJ1-1, with 7 bases identical to TRBD1. What was sequenced was peripheral blood. This TCR was recovered from a human donor with acute or convalescent COVID-19. The donor label of this sample is uncertain. The CDR3 DNA reads TGTGCCAGCAGTCCTGACAGGGTTTACACTGAAGCTTTCTTT. It translates to CASSPDRVYTEAFF.